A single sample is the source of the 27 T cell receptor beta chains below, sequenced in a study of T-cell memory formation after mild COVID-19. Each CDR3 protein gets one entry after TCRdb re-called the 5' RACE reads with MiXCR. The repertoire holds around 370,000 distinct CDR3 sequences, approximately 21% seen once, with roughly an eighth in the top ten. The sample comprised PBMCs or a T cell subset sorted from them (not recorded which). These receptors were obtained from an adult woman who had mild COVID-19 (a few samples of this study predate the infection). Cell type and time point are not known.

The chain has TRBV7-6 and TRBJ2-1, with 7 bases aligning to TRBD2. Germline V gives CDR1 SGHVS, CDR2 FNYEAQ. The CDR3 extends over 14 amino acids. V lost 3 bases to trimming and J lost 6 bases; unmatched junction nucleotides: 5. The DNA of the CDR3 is TGTGCCAGCAGCTTTGGGAGGGGTGGCAATGAGCAGTTCTTC. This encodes CASSFGRGGNEQFF.

The CDR3 DNA follows: TGTGCCAGCGGTATAGCGGGAGGGCCTTACAATGAGCAGTTCTTC. Protein sequence: CASGIAGGPYNEQFF. This chain links TRBV6-5 with TRBJ2-1; 11 nucleotides line up with TRBD2. This CDR3 contains 15 residues. Germline CDR1 and CDR2: MNHEY and SVGAGI. V lost 8 bases to trimming and J lost 4 bases; unmatched junction nucleotides: 7.

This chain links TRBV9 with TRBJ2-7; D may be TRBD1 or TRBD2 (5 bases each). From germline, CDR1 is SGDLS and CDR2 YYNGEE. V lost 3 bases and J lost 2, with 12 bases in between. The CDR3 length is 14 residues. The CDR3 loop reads CASSAGTVPYEQYF. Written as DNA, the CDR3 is TGTGCCAGCAGCGCCGGGACGGTCCCCTACGAGCAGTACTTC.

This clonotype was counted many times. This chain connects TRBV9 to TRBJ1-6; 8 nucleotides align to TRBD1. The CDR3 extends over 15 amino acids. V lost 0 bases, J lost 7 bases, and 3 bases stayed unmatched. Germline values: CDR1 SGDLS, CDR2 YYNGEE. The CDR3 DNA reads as TGTGCCAGCAGCGTAGGGACAGGGTTCAATTCACCCCTCCACTTT. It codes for CASSVGTGFNSPLHF.

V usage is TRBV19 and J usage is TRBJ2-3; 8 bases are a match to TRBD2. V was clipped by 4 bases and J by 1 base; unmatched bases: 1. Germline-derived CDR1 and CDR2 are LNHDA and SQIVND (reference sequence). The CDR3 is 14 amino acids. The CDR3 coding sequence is TGTGCCAGTAGTACGACTAGCGGCACAGATACGCAGTATTTT. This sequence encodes CASSTTSGTDTQYF.

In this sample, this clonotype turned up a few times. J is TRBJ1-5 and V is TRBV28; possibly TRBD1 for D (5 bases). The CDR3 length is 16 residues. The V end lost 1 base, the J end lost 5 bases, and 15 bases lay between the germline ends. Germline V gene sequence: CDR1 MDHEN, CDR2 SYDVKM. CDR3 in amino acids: CASSLFAGSNYQPQHF. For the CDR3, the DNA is TGTGCCAGCAGTTTATTCGCAGGGTCTAATTATCAGCCCCAGCATTTT.

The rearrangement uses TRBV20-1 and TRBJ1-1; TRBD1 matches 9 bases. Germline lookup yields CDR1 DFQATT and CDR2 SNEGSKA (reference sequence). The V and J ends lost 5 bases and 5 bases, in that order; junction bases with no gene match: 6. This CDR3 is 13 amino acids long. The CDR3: CSALGQGRTEAFF. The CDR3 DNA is TGCAGTGCTCTCGGACAGGGGAGGACTGAAGCTTTCTTT.

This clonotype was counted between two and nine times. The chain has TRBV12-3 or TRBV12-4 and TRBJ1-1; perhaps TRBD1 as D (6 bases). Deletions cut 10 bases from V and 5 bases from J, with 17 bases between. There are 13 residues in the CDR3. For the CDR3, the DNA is TGTGCCACCGCCCCCTTAGGGGGGACTGAAGCTTTCTTT. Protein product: CATAPLGGTEAFF.

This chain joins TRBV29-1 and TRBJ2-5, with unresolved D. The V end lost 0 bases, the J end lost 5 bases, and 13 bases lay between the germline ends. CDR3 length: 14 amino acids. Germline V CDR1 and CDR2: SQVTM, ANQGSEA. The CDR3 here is CSVEESPIRETQYF. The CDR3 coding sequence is TGCAGCGTTGAAGAGTCCCCTATTCGGGAGACCCAGTACTTC.

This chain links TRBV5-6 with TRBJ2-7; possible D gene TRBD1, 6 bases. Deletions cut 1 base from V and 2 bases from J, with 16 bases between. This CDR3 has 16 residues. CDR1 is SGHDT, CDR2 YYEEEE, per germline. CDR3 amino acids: CASSLLTLDRTYEQYF. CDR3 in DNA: TGTGCCAGCAGCTTGCTCACGTTGGACAGAACCTACGAGCAGTACTTC.

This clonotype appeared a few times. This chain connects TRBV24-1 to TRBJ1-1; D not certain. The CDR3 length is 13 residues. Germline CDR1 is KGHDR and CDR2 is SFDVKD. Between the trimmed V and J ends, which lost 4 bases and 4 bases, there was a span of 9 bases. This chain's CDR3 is CATSERLGTEAFF. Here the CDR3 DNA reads TGTGCCACCAGTGAACGTTTGGGCACTGAAGCTTTCTTT.

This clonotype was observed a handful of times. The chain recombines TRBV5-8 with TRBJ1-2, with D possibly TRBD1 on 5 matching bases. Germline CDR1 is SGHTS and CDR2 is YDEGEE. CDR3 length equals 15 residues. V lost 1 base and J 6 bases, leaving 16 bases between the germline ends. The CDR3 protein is CASSLFRGVSHGYTF. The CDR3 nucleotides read TGTGCCAGCAGCTTGTTTAGGGGCGTCAGCCATGGCTACACCTTC. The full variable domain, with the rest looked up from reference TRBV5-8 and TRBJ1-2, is EAGVTQSPTHLIKTRGQQATLRCSPISGHTSVYWYQQALGLGLQFLLWYDEGEERNRGNFPPRFSGRQFPNYSSELNVNALELEDSALYLCASSLFRGVSHGYTFGSGTRLTVV.

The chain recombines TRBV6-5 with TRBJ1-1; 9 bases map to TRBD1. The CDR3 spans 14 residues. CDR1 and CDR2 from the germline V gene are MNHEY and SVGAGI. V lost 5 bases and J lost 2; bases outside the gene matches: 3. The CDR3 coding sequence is TGTGCCAGCAGTACAGGGGGCGCAAACACTGAAGCTTTCTTT. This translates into CASSTGGANTEAFF.

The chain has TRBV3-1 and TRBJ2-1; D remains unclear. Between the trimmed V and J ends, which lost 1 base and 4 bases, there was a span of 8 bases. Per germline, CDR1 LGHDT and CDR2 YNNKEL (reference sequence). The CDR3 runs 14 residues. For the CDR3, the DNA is TGTGCCAGCAGCCAAGTACCAAGGTACAATGAGCAGTTCTTC. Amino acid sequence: CASSQVPRYNEQFF.

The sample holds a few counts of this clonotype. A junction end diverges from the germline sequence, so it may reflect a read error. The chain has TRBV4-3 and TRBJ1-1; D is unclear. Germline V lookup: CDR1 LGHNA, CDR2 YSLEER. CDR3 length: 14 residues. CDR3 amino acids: CASSQDRGNTEAFF. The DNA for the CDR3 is TGTGCCAGCAGCCAAGATCGAGGGAACACTGAAGCTTTCTTT.

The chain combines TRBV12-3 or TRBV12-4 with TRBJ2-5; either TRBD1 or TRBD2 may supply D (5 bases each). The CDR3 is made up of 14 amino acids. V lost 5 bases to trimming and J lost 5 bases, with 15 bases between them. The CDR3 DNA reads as TGTGCCAGCAGTCCCGGTGCCGGGGCGGAGACCCAGTACTTC. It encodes CASSPGAGAETQYF.

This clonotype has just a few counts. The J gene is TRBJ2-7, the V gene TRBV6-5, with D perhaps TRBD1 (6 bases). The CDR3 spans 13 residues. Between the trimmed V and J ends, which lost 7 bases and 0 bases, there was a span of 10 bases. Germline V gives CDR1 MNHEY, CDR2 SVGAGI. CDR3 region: CASTRQDSYEQYF. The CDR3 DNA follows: TGTGCCAGCACCAGACAGGACTCCTACGAGCAGTACTTC.

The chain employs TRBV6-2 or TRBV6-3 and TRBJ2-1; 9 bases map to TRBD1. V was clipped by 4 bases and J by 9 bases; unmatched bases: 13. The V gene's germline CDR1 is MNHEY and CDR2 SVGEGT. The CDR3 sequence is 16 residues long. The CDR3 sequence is CASSWYGQGHRGEQFF. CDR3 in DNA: TGTGCCAGCAGTTGGTATGGACAGGGGCACCGGGGTGAGCAGTTCTTC.

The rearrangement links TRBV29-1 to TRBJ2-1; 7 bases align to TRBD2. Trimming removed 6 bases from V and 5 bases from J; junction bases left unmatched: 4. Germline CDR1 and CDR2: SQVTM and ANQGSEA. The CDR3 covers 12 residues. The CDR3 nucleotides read TGCAGCGTGGGCGGGGGTAACAATGAGCAGTTCTTC. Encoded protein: CSVGGGNNEQFF.

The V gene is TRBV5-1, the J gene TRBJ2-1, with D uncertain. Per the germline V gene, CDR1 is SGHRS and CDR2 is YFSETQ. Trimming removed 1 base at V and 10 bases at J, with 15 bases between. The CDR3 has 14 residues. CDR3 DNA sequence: TGCGCCAGCAGCTTGAGCCAAGTTTATGGGGAGCAGTTCTTC. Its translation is CASSLSQVYGEQFF.

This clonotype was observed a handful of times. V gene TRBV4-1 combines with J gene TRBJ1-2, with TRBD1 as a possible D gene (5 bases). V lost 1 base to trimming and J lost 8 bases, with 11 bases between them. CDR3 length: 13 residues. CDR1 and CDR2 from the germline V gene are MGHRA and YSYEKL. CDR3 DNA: TGCGCCAGCAGCCAAGCCCCAAGGGACGGCTACACCTTC. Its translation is CASSQAPRDGYTF.

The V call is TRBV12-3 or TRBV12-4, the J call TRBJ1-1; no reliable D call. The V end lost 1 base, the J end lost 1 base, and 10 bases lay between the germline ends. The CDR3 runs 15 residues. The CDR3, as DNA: TGTGCCAGCAGTTTAGGGGCTAGCTGGAACACTGAAGCTTTCTTT. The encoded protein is CASSLGASWNTEAFF.

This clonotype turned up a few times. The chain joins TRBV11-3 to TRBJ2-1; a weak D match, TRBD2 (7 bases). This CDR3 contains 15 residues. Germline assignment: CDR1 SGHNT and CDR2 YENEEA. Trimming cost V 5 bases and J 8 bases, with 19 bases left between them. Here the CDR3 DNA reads TGTGCCAGCAGCACTGAGGGGGAGGGCCAGTATGAGCAGTTCTTC. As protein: CASSTEGEGQYEQFF.

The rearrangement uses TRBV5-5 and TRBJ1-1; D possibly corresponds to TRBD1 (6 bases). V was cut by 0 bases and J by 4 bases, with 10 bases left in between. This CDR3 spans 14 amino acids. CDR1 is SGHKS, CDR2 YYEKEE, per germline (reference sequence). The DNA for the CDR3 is TGTGCCAGCAGCTTGGGGGGGGCTGGCACTGAAGCTTTCTTT. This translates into CASSLGGAGTEAFF.

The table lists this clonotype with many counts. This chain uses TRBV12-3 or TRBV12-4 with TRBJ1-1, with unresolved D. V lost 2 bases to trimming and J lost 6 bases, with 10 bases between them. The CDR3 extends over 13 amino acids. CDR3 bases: TGTGCCAGCAGTTTAATGCTCGGGTCTGAAGCTTTCTTT. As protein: CASSLMLGSEAFF.

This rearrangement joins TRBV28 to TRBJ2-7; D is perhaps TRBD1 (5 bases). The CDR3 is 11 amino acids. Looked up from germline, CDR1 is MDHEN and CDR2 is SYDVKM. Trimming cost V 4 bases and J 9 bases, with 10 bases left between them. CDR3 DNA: TGTGCCAGCAGTTCGGACATCAGGCAGTACTTC. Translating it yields CASSSDIRQYF.

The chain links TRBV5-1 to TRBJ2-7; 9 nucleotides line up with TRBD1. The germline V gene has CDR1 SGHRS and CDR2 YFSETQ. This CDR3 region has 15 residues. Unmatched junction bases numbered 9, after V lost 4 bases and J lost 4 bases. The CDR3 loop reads CASSLSGQGNYEQYF. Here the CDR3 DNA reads TGCGCCAGCAGCCTGTCGGGACAGGGAAATTACGAGCAGTACTTC.